Each of the 32 T cell receptor beta chains below was sequenced from the same sample in a study of shared clonotypes between healthy human individuals. Clones were read by immunoSEQ multiplex PCR, and TCRdb kept only the in-frame ones, dropping some. The sample yields over 2 million clones, over 85% seen once. Input material: naive CD4+ T cells sorted from blood. Specified subset: CD45RA+ positively selected. The receptors were sampled from a man aged 18-30 years in good health.

This clone was seen once. The V and J genes are TRBV30 and TRBJ1-5; D might be TRBD1 (5 bases). The germline V gene encodes CDR1 GTSNPN and CDR2 SVGIG (reference sequence). CDR3 length equals 13 residues. Trimming pared 3 bases from V and 3 bases from J, leaving 9 bases between. CDR3 bases: TGTGCCTGGAGGGGACGGACCAATCAGCCCCAGCATTTT. Amino acids: CAWRGRTNQPQHF.

The chain uses TRBV2 and TRBJ1-1; D may be TRBD1 (5 bases). Germline loops: CDR1 SNHLY, CDR2 FYNNEI. V was clipped by 6 bases and J by 1 base, with 15 bases between them. The CDR3 totals 15 residues. CDR3 sequence: CASRSTGRTNTEAFF. In nucleotides, the CDR3 is TGTGCCAGCAGATCAACGGGACGGACGAACACTGAAGCTTTCTTT.

This chain links TRBV2 with TRBJ1-1, with 8 bases lining up with TRBD1. CDR3 length: 14 residues. Germline V CDR1 and CDR2: SNHLY, FYNNEI. The V and J ends lost 5 bases and 5 bases, in that order; junction bases with no gene match: 7. The CDR3 coding sequence is TGTGCCAGCAGTAAAACAGGGGGATGGACTGAAGCTTTCTTT. It encodes CASSKTGGWTEAFF.

This clone was detected only a few times. This chain joins TRBV21-1 and TRBJ1-2. TRBV21-1 is a recognized pseudogene. This CDR3 is 13 amino acids long. The CDR3 DNA follows: TGTGCCAGCAGCGCGACGGATCACTATGGCTACACCTTC. Translated: CASSATDHYGYTF.

This clone was seen a single time. Additional DNA sequences in this sample encode the identical CDR3. The gene calls are TRBV2 and TRBJ2-3; 10 bases are a match to TRBD2. CDR3 length: 15 amino acids. Germline V CDR1 and CDR2: SNHLY, FYNNEI. The ends lost 6 bases at V and 0 bases at J; junction bases unmatched: 3. CDR3: CASRASGGSTDTQYF. CDR3 sequence (DNA): TGTGCCAGCAGGGCTAGCGGGGGAAGCACAGATACGCAGTATTTT.

The chain recombines TRBV5-1 with TRBJ2-3; D is unresolved. V shed 5 bases and J shed 1 base, with 8 bases lying between them. Germline V gene lookup returns CDR1 SGHRS and CDR2 YFSETQ. The CDR3 runs to 13 residues. The CDR3 DNA sequence: TGCGCCAGCAGGCAGACCGGCACAGATACGCAGTATTTT. It translates to CASRQTGTDTQYF.

The chain couples TRBV19 to TRBJ2-3; D is unclear. Germline V gives CDR1 LNHDA, CDR2 SQIVND (reference sequence). CDR3 size: 15 residues. V shed 3 bases and J shed 0 bases, with 10 bases lying between them. The CDR3: CASSMPQGSTDTQYF. In nucleotides, the CDR3 is TGTGCCAGTAGTATGCCTCAAGGAAGCACAGATACGCAGTATTTT.

The rearrangement joins TRBV19 to TRBJ2-7; TRBD2 matches at 11 bases. Germline V gene data show CDR1 as LNHDA and CDR2 as SQIVND (reference sequence). V was clipped by 5 bases and J by 7 bases; unmatched bases: 10. The length of the CDR3 is 15 residues. The CDR3: CASSVAGGPMEEQYF. Here the CDR3 DNA reads TGTGCCAGTAGTGTAGCGGGAGGGCCGATGGAAGAGCAGTACTTC. The full variable domain, its missing parts supplied by reference TRBV19 and TRBJ2-7, is DGGITQSPKYLFRKEGQNVTLSCEQNLNHDAMYWYRQDPGQGLRLIYYSQIVNDFQKGDIAEGYSVSREKKESFPLTVTSAQKNPTAFYLCASSVAGGPMEEQYFGPGTRLTVT.

The chain combines TRBV6-4 with TRBJ2-3; no firm D call. This CDR3 has 12 residues. In germline, CDR1 is MRHNA, CDR2 SNTAGT. V was trimmed by 0 bases and J by 4 bases, leaving 2 bases between them. CDR3 region: CASSDSSDTQYF. In DNA, the CDR3 is TGTGCCAGCAGTGACTCCTCAGATACGCAGTATTTT.

The chain combines TRBV9 with TRBJ1-1; a weak D match, TRBD1 (6 bases). The length of the CDR3 is 15 residues. Germline V CDR1 and CDR2: SGDLS, YYNGEE. The germline V and J ends were trimmed by 7 bases and 0 bases, with 16 bases remaining between them. CDR3 sequence (DNA): TGTGCCAGCGGAAAAACAGGGAACATGAACACTGAAGCTTTCTTT. As protein: CASGKTGNMNTEAFF. Full variable domain (rest looked up from reference TRBV9 and TRBJ1-1): DSGVTQTPKHLITATGQRVTLRCSPRSGDLSVYWYQQSLDQGLQFLIQYYNGEERAKGNILERFSAQQFPDLHSELNLSSLELGDSALYFCASGKTGNMNTEAFFGQGTRLTVV.

V usage is TRBV5-1 and J usage is TRBJ2-3; TRBD2 matches at 8 bases. Trimming took 7 bases from V and 3 from J; bases not matched to a gene: 10. CDR3 length: 15 residues. CDR1 and CDR2 from the germline V gene are SGHRS and YFSETQ. The CDR3 loop is CASRTGGEVTDTQYF. As DNA, the CDR3 is TGCGCCAGCCGCACCGGGGGGGAAGTAACAGATACGCAGTATTTT.

V usage is TRBV4-1 and J usage is TRBJ2-3; the D gene is possibly TRBD1 (5 bases). The V gene's germline CDR1 is MGHRA and CDR2 YSYEKL. This CDR3 contains 15 residues. Trimming stripped 7 bases from V and 1 base from J, with 15 bases between. CDR3 DNA sequence: TGCGCCAGCACCCCAAGCCTAGGGGGCACAGATACGCAGTATTTT. Amino acid sequence: CASTPSLGGTDTQYF.

V usage is TRBV7-9 and J usage is TRBJ2-7; D call uncertain. Germline-derived CDR1 and CDR2 are SEHNR and FQNEAQ (reference sequence). V lost 2 bases and J lost 2, with 7 bases in between. The CDR3 is 13 residues long. Here the CDR3 reads CASSLLPAYEQYF. In nucleotides, the CDR3 is TGTGCCAGCAGCTTACTTCCGGCCTACGAGCAGTACTTC.

The V gene is TRBV5-4, the J gene TRBJ1-1; D call uncertain. V gave up 4 bases and J gave up 0 bases, with 13 bases separating them. CDR1 is SGHNT, CDR2 YYREEE, per germline (reference sequence). This CDR3 has 15 amino acids. The CDR3 here is CASSLATEMNTEAFF. CDR3 DNA: TGTGCCAGCAGCCTAGCGACCGAAATGAACACTGAAGCTTTCTTT. Drawing the rest from reference TRBV5-4 and TRBJ1-1, the complete variable domain is ETGVTQSPTHLIKTRGQQVTLRCSSQSGHNTVSWYQQALGQGPQFIFQYYREEENGRGNFPPRFSGLQFPNYSSELNVNALELDDSALYLCASSLATEMNTEAFFGQGTRLTVV.

The chain recombines TRBV4-1 with TRBJ1-6; D gene unclear. Trimming pared 0 bases from V and 8 bases from J, leaving 14 bases between. Germline V gene lookup returns CDR1 MGHRA and CDR2 YSYEKL. This CDR3 has 16 residues. The CDR3 nucleotides are TGCGCCAGCAGCCAAGAGCGTACTTCCCTGCATTCACCCCTCCACTTT. Protein sequence: CASSQERTSLHSPLHF.

This sequence joins TRBV30 and TRBJ1-3; D unclear. Between the trimmed V and J ends, which lost 5 bases and 0 bases, there was a span of 11 bases. Germline CDR1 reads GTSNPN; CDR2 reads SVGIG (reference sequence). The CDR3 runs to 14 residues. DNA for the CDR3: TGTGCCTGGGGAGGCGGGAACTCTGGAAACACCATATATTTT. It specifies CAWGGGNSGNTIYF. The variable domain in full, with the rest retrieved from reference TRBV30 and TRBJ1-3, is SQTIHQWPATLVQPVGSPLSLECTVEGTSNPNLYWYRQAAGRGLQLLFYSVGIGQISSEVPQNLSASRPQDRQFILSSKKLLLSDSGFYLCAWGGGNSGNTIYFGEGSWLTVV.

The chain uses TRBV28 and TRBJ2-1; D is unclear. In germline, CDR1 is MDHEN, CDR2 SYDVKM. Trimming stripped 2 bases from V and 5 bases from J, with 10 bases between. This CDR3 region has 14 residues. In DNA form, the CDR3 reads TGTGCCAGCAGTTTACCCCCGTCTCACAATGAGCAGTTCTTC. The encoded protein is CASSLPPSHNEQFF.

V is TRBV2 and J is TRBJ2-7; 9 bases agree with TRBD1. The germline V gene encodes CDR1 SNHLY and CDR2 FYNNEI. After removal of 6 bases from V and 9 bases from J, the junction contained 9 bases not matched to a gene. The CDR3 runs to 13 residues. The CDR3 spells CASSPGQGPPQYF. CDR3 in DNA: TGTGCCAGCAGCCCGGGACAGGGCCCCCCGCAGTACTTC.

The V and J genes are TRBV15 and TRBJ2-2; tentatively, D is TRBD1 (6 bases). CDR3 length: 16 residues. The V end lost 2 bases, the J end lost 3 bases, and 13 bases lay between the germline ends. Per germline, CDR1 LNHNV and CDR2 YYDKDF (reference sequence). CDR3 in amino acids: CATSRTGKGDTGELFF. The CDR3 DNA follows: TGTGCCACCAGCAGAACAGGGAAGGGAGACACCGGGGAGCTGTTTTTT.

V and J are TRBV13 and TRBJ1-3; 8 bases agree with TRBD1. Germline-derived CDR1 and CDR2 are PRHDT and FYEKMQ (reference sequence). V dropped 4 bases and J dropped 0; count of bases not matched to a gene: 2. There are 15 residues in the CDR3. CDR3: CASSSDRGSGNTIYF. CDR3 DNA sequence: TGTGCCAGCAGCTCAGACAGGGGCTCTGGAAACACCATATATTTT.

V usage is TRBV29-1 and J usage is TRBJ1-2, with D hard to call. Germline CDR1 is SQVTM and CDR2 is ANQGSEA. The CDR3 consists of 12 residues. Trimming removed 4 bases at V and 2 bases at J, with 8 bases between. CDR3 in DNA: TGCAGCGTTGCGTCTCGAAACTATGGCTACACCTTC. It yields the protein CSVASRNYGYTF.

The rearrangement joins TRBV4-2 to TRBJ1-6; D unresolved. Trimming shortened V by 1 base and J by 1 base, and 8 bases separated the two germline ends. Germline V gives CDR1 LGHNA, CDR2 YNFKEQ. The CDR3 covers 16 residues. The chain's CDR3 is CASSQAQISYNSPLHF. The CDR3 coding sequence is TGTGCCAGCAGCCAAGCCCAGATTTCCTATAATTCACCCCTCCACTTT.

In this sample, this clone turned up once. The chain combines TRBV10-3 with TRBJ2-7; 7 bases are shared with TRBD1. CDR1 is ENHRY, CDR2 SYGVKD, per germline. The CDR3 runs 13 residues. The J segment lost 9 bases and the V segment lost 0 bases, leaving 5 bases of the junction unmatched. CDR3 sequence: CAISESRQGVQYF. The CDR3 coding sequence is TGTGCCATCAGTGAGTCCCGACAGGGAGTGCAGTACTTC.

The rearrangement uses TRBV4-1 and TRBJ2-3; the D is unclear. The ends were cut back, 4 bases at V and 6 bases at J, with 23 bases in the middle. Germline CDR1 MGHRA, CDR2 YSYEKL. This CDR3 spans 17 amino acids. As DNA, the CDR3 is TGCGCCAGCAGCCTCCTGAGCCTCCTTGAAATGGTGGATACGCAGTATTTT. This gives the protein CASSLLSLLEMVDTQYF.

The count of this clone is one. This rearrangement joins TRBV5-1 to TRBJ1-1, with D possibly matching TRBD1 (6 bases). Germline V gene lookup returns CDR1 SGHRS and CDR2 YFSETQ. The CDR3 totals 13 residues. With 4 bases removed from V and 1 base from J, the gap between germline ends came to 8 bases. CDR3: CASSGGWNTEAFF. DNA for the CDR3: TGCGCCAGCAGCGGGGGCTGGAACACTGAAGCTTTCTTT.

The chain recombines TRBV7-8 with TRBJ1-6; possible D gene TRBD1, 6 bases. The V and J ends lost 1 base and 7 bases respectively, with 20 bases between them. The germline V gene encodes CDR1 SGHVS and CDR2 FQNEAQ. The CDR3 has 18 amino acids. The CDR3 protein is CASSLVHSGAPKNSPLHF. CDR3 coding DNA: TGTGCCAGCAGCTTAGTCCACTCAGGGGCGCCCAAGAATTCACCCCTCCACTTT.

Comments on this clone: Distinct nucleotide sequences in the sample also encode this CDR3. The rearrangement links TRBV7-3 to TRBJ1-2, with 12 bases identical to TRBD1. After removal of 6 bases from V and 5 bases from J, the junction contained 4 bases not matched to a gene. CDR3 length: 14 amino acids. CDR1 is SGHTA, CDR2 FQGTGA, per germline. In DNA, the CDR3 is TGTGCCAGCAGTCCGGGACAGGGGGCATATGGCTACACCTTC. It translates to CASSPGQGAYGYTF.

The chain couples TRBV6-1 to TRBJ2-2; 11 nucleotides align to TRBD1. Germline V CDR1 and CDR2: MNHNS, SASEGT. This CDR3 spans 15 amino acids. V shed 6 bases and J 9 bases; nucleotides not matched to a gene: 9. CDR3 in DNA: TGTGCCAGCAGCAGAGGACAGGGGGCCCGCTGGGAGCTGTTTTTT. This gives the protein CASSRGQGARWELFF.

The DNA for the CDR3 is TGTGCCAGCAGTTCCCCCGCGGCAGGGGGCGCGGGTGGCTACACCTTC. Translated: CASSSPAAGGAGGYTF. The chain combines TRBV28 with TRBJ1-2, with TRBD1 matching over 8 bases. Trimming at V came to 4 bases and at J to 7 bases, leaving 14 bases not matched to a gene. The CDR3 spans 16 residues. Germline CDR1 and CDR2: MDHEN and SYDVKM.

The genes are TRBV6-5 and TRBJ1-2, with 8 positions matching TRBD1. The length of the CDR3 is 13 residues. Germline CDR1 MNHEY, CDR2 SVGAGI. The V and J ends lost 7 bases and 5 bases, in that order; junction bases with no gene match: 6. The CDR3 here is CASTPGQEYGYTF. CDR3 nucleotide sequence: TGTGCCAGCACCCCGGGACAGGAGTATGGCTACACCTTC.

The chain recombines TRBV6-5 with TRBJ1-5; 8 bases fit TRBD1. Germline V CDR1 and CDR2: MNHEY, SVGAGI. V lost 1 base, J lost 2 bases, and 1 base stayed unmatched. The CDR3 totals 15 residues. CDR3 sequence: CASSYYRGGNQPQHF. CDR3 DNA: TGTGCCAGCAGTTACTACAGGGGGGGCAATCAGCCCCAGCATTTT.

The rearrangement joins TRBV5-1 to TRBJ2-7; tentative D call: TRBD1 (6 bases). The CDR3 runs 14 residues. With 3 bases removed from V and 6 bases from J, the gap between germline ends came to 16 bases. CDR1 is SGHRS, CDR2 YFSETQ, per germline. Written as DNA, the CDR3 is TGCGCCAGCAGCTCGACGGCAGGGGATTCCGAGCAGTACTTC. Amino acid sequence: CASSSTAGDSEQYF.